Below, 12 T cell receptor beta chains from the same sample are listed, as sequenced in a study of blood T cell repertoires in COVID-19. The method was immunoSEQ multiplex PCR; TCRdb's version includes in-frame clones alone and lacks a portion of them. The sample shows 150,000 to 200,000 clones, approximately 90% of them seen only once. Material: peripheral blood. These receptors originate from a woman aged 18-30 years who had recovered from COVID-19.

In nucleotides, the CDR3 is TGCAGCGTTGAACACAGGGCTCATCAGTTCTTC. This codes for CSVEHRAHQFF. The chain links TRBV29-1 to TRBJ2-1; tentatively, D is TRBD1 (6 bases). The V gene lost 2 bases and the J gene lost 13 bases, with 12 bases spanning the gap. There are 11 residues in the CDR3. CDR1 is SQVTM, CDR2 ANQGSEA, per germline.

The J gene is TRBJ1-5, the V gene TRBV2; TRBD1 might be the D (6 bases). The germline V and J ends were trimmed by 3 bases and 0 bases, with 21 bases remaining between them. CDR1 is SNHLY, CDR2 FYNNEI, per germline. The CDR3 contains 19 residues. CDR3 amino acids: CASSEIQGVWVYSNQPQHF. The CDR3, as DNA: TGTGCCAGCAGTGAGATACAGGGTGTGTGGGTCTATAGCAATCAGCCCCAGCATTTT. Full variable domain (outside the CDR3, taken from reference TRBV2 and TRBJ1-5): EPEVTQTPSHQVTQMGQEVILRCVPISNHLYFYWYRQILGQKVEFLVSFYNNEISEKSEIFDDQFSVERPDGSNFTLKIRSTKLEDSAMYFCASSEIQGVWVYSNQPQHFGDGTRLSIL.

V and J are TRBV25-1 and TRBJ1-3; maybe TRBD1 (5 bases). Trimming took 0 bases from V and 1 from J, leaving 7 bases between them. Germline V gives CDR1 MGHDK, CDR2 SYGVNS. CDR3 length: 15 amino acids. The CDR3 loop reads CASSEYGGSGNTIYF. The CDR3, as DNA: TGTGCCAGCAGTGAATACGGGGGTTCTGGAAACACCATATATTTT.

This clone has just a few counts. The V gene is TRBV27, the J gene TRBJ2-7; 11 bases match TRBD2. With V trimmed by 6 bases and J by 3 bases, 7 bases remained unmatched. The CDR3 is made up of 15 amino acids. Per germline, CDR1 MNHEY and CDR2 SMNVEV (reference sequence). CDR3 coding DNA: TGTGCCAGCAGCCGCAGACTAGCGGGGAACTACGAGCAGTACGTC. Translated, it gives CASSRRLAGNYEQYV.

The V and J genes are TRBV5-1 and TRBJ2-6; D ambiguous. Between the trimmed V and J ends, which lost 3 bases and 0 bases, there was a span of 7 bases. The germline V gene has CDR1 SGHRS and CDR2 YFSETQ. The CDR3 extends over 15 amino acids. The CDR3 sequence is CASSSTVSGANVLTF. The DNA for the CDR3 is TGCGCCAGCAGCTCTACAGTCTCTGGGGCCAACGTCCTGACTTTC.

The chain has TRBV3-1 (or the pseudogene TRBV3-2) and TRBJ1-1, with TRBD1 matching over 8 bases. This CDR3 contains 16 residues. From germline, CDR1 is LGHDT and CDR2 YNNKEL (reference sequence). Unmatched junction bases numbered 8, after V lost 4 bases and J lost 1 base. The CDR3 reads CASSRTGTGPNTEAFF. Written as DNA, the CDR3 is TGTGCCAGCAGCCGGACCGGGACAGGACCGAACACTGAAGCTTTCTTT.

This clone was seen only once. This sequence joins TRBV7-2 and TRBJ2-5, with TRBD2 identical over 13 bases. V trimming: 1 base; J trimming: 0 bases; junction bases outside the gene matches: 2. Looked up from germline, CDR1 is SGHTA and CDR2 is FQGNSA. This CDR3 has 17 amino acids. CDR3 in DNA: TGTGCCAGCAGCTTAGGACTAGCGGGGGGCTACCAAGAGACCCAGTACTTC. This translates into CASSLGLAGGYQETQYF. Full variable domain (remainder filled in from reference TRBV7-2 and TRBJ2-5): GAGVSQSPSNKVTEKGKDVELRCDPISGHTALYWYRQSLGQGLEFLIYFQGNSAPDKSGLPSDRFSAERTGGSVSTLTIQRTQQEDSAVYLCASSLGLAGGYQETQYFGPGTRLLVL.

The chain carries TRBV9 and TRBJ1-5; a weak D match, TRBD1 (6 bases). Trimming stripped 0 bases from V and 7 bases from J, with 11 bases between. Germline loops: CDR1 SGDLS, CDR2 YYNGEE. The CDR3 has 14 residues. DNA of the CDR3: TGTGCCAGCAGCGTAGGGGCAGGGACACAGCCCCAGCATTTT. This translates into CASSVGAGTQPQHF. Complete variable domain (other parts from reference TRBV9 and TRBJ1-5): DSGVTQTPKHLITATGQRVTLRCSPRSGDLSVYWYQQSLDQGLQFLIQYYNGEERAKGNILERFSAQQFPDLHSELNLSSLELGDSALYFCASSVGAGTQPQHFGDGTRLSIL.

The V and J genes are TRBV12-3 or TRBV12-4 and TRBJ1-6; D is undetermined. Trimming cost V 3 bases and J 11 bases, with 11 bases left between them. The length of the CDR3 is 13 residues. CDR3 nucleotides: TGTGCCAGCAGTTTGAGGCAAGCGCCACCCCTCCACTTT. Encoded protein: CASSLRQAPPLHF.

This clone was observed a single time. V usage is TRBV6-2 or TRBV6-3 and J usage is TRBJ2-3; D gene uncertain. The germline V gene encodes CDR1 MNHEY and CDR2 SVGEGT. The CDR3 consists of 15 residues. Trimming stripped 0 bases from V and 3 bases from J, with 10 bases between. The CDR3 loop is CASSYSTLGTDTQYF. Here the CDR3 DNA reads TGTGCCAGCAGTTACTCGACTTTAGGAACAGATACGCAGTATTTT.

The chain has TRBV4-3 and TRBJ2-3; D is unclear. V lost 0 bases to trimming and J lost 0 bases, with 4 bases between them. Germline V CDR1 and CDR2: LGHNA, YSLEER. The CDR3 is made up of 14 amino acids. The CDR3 DNA is TGCGCCAGCAGCCAAGATCCTAGCACAGATACGCAGTATTTT. Amino acid sequence: CASSQDPSTDTQYF.

This rearrangement joins TRBV5-6 to TRBJ2-7; 9 nucleotides line up with TRBD2. CDR1 SGHDT and CDR2 YYEEEE come from the germline V gene. Germline trimming cut 4 bases from V and 2 bases from J; bases unmatched to any gene: 10. This CDR3 has 16 residues. CDR3 nucleotide sequence: TGTGCCAGCAGCCCCTACGGGACTAGCCGCACCTACGAGCAGTACGTC. Its translation is CASSPYGTSRTYEQYV.